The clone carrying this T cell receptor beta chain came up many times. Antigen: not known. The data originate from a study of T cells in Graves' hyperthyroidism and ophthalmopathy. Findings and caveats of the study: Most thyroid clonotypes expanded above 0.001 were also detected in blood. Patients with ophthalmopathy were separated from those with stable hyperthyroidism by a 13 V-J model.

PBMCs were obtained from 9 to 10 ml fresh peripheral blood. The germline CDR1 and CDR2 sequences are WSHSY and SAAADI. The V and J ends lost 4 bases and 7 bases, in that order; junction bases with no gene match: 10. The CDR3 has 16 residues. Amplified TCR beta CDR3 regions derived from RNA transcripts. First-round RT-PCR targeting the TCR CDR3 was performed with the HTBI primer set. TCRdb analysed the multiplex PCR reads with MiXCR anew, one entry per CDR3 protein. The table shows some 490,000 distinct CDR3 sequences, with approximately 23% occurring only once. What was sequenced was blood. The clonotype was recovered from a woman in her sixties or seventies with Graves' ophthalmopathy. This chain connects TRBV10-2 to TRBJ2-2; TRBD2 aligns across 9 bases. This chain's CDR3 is CASSGIGGRAGGELFF. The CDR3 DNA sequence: TGCGCCAGCAGTGGGATCGGCGGGAGGGCCGGCGGGGAGCTGTTTTTT.